This T cell receptor beta chain was identified in a study of naive and memory T cell subsets. Study outcomes and limitations: In CD4 and CD8 cells, diversity dropped from naive through EMRA.

CD8 T cells were positively selected from what remained after CD4 positive selection. Both TRBC1 and TRBC2 were covered by a beta constant-region primer of two equimolar oligonucleotides. Nested alpha and beta constant-region primers with the SP2 primer drove four PCR rounds on ligated cDNA. TCRdb re-derived calls from the UMI-ligation and nested PCR reads in MiXCR, one entry per CDR3 protein. The sample yields approximately 85,000 distinct CDR3 sequences, around 7% seen once. This clonotype came up many times. Antigen unknown. V dropped 8 bases and J dropped 4 bases, with 17 bases sitting between them. CDR1 is SNHLY, CDR2 FYNNEI, per germline. This CDR3 spans 14 amino acids.

The receptor was derived from a human donor in good health. Sequencing was carried out using central memory CD4+ T cells from blood. This chain links TRBV2 with TRBJ1-1, with D possibly being TRBD1 (6 bases). The CDR3 DNA sequence: TGTGCCAGCGCGGGACACCCGGCGAGCACTGAAGCTTTCTTT. Its translation is CASAGHPASTEAFF.